This T cell receptor (beta chain) was captured in a study of T cell changes during pregnancy in multiple sclerosis. Profiled with immunoSEQ multiplex PCR; TCRdb holds only in-frame clones, not every one. In the table there are tens of thousands of clones, 92% of which are singletons. The germline V gene has CDR1 SGHRS and CDR2 YFSETQ. Trimming pared 2 bases from V and 3 bases from J, leaving 8 bases between. This CDR3 has 14 amino acids. The material sequenced was CD4+ T cells from peripheral blood mononuclear cells, taken after pregnancy. This clonotype was obtained from a female donor with multiple sclerosis, enrolled in a pregnancy study. J is TRBJ1-4 and V is TRBV5-1; D is perhaps TRBD1 (6 bases). CDR3 DNA: TGCGCCAGCAGCTTAGACAGGTCTAATGAAAAACTGTTTTTT. It translates to CASSLDRSNEKLFF.